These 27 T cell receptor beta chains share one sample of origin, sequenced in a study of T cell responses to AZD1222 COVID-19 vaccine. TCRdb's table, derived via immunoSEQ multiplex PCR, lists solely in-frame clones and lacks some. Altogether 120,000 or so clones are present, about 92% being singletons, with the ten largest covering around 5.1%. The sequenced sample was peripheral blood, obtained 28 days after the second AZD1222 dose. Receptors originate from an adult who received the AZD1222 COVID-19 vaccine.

The CDR3 sequence: CASSPSGNTEAFF. CDR3 in DNA: TGTGCCAGCAGCCCGTCCGGCAACACTGAAGCTTTCTTT. V gene TRBV11-2 combines with J gene TRBJ1-1, with D unresolved. Trimming took 5 bases from V and 2 from J, leaving 9 bases between them. This CDR3 region has 13 residues. Germline V CDR1 and CDR2: SGHAT, FQNNGV. Based on the CDR3 plus reference TRBV11-2 and TRBJ1-1, the full variable domain is EAGVAQSPRYKIIEKRQSVAFWCNPISGHATLYWYQQILGQGPKLLIQFQNNGVVDDSQLPKDRFSAERLKGVDSTLKIQPAKLEDSAVYLCASSPSGNTEAFFGQGTRLTVV.

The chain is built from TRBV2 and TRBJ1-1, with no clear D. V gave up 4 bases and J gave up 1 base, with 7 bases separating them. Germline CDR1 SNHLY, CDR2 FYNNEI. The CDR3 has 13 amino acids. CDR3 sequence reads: CASSGGRNTEAFF. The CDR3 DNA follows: TGTGCCAGCAGTGGAGGGAGGAACACTGAAGCTTTCTTT. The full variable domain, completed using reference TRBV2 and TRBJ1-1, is EPEVTQTPSHQVTQMGQEVILRCVPISNHLYFYWYRQILGQKVEFLVSFYNNEISEKSEIFDDQFSVERPDGSNFTLKIRSTKLEDSAMYFCASSGGRNTEAFFGQGTRLTVV.

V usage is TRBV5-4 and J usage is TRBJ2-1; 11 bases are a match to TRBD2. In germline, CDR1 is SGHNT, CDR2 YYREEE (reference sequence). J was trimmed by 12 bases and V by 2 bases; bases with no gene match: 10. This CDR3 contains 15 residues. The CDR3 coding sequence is TGTGCCAGCAGCTTAAACCGACTAGCGGGGTCGGGGCAGTTCTTC. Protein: CASSLNRLAGSGQFF.

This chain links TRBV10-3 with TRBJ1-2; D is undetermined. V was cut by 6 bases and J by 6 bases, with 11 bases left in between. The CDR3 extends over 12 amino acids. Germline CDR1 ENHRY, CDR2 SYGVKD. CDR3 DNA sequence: TGTGCCATCAGAGCCTGGGGAGATGGCTACACCTTC. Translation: CAIRAWGDGYTF.

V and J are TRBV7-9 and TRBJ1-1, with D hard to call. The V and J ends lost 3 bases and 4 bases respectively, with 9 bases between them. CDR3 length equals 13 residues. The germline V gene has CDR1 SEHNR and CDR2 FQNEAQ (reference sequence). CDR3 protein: CASSLEGATEAFF. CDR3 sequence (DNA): TGTGCCAGCAGCTTGGAGGGTGCCACTGAAGCTTTCTTT.

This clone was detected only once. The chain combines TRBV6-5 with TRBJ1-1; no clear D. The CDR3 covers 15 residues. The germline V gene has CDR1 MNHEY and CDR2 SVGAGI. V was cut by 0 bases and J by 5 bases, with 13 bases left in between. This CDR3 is CASSYSGLGGTEAFF. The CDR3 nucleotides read TGTGCCAGCAGTTACTCGGGCCTCGGCGGGACTGAAGCTTTCTTT.

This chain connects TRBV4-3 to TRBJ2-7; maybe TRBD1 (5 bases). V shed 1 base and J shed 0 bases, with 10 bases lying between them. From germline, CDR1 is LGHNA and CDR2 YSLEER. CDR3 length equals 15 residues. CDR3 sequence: CASSQVLDTSYEQYF. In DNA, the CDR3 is TGCGCCAGCAGCCAAGTACTGGACACCTCCTACGAGCAGTACTTC.

Here the CDR3 reads CASSSGIGYTF. The CDR3 nucleotides are TGCGCCAGCAGCTCCGGGATTGGCTACACCTTC. V gene TRBV5-1 combines with J gene TRBJ1-2; D is undetermined. The germline V gene has CDR1 SGHRS and CDR2 YFSETQ. This CDR3 is 11 amino acids long. Trimming pared 3 bases from V and 7 bases from J, leaving 7 bases between.

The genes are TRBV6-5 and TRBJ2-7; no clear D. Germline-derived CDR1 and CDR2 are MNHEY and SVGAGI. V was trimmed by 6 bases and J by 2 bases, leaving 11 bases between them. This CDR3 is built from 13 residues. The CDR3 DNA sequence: TGTGCCAGCAGGCGAGATTCGCCCTACGAGCAGTACTTC. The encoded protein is CASRRDSPYEQYF.

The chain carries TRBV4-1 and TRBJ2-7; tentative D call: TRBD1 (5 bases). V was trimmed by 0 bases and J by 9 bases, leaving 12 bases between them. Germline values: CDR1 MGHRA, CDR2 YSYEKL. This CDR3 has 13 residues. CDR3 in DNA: TGCGCCAGCAGCCAAGATTTGGGGCACCCGCAGTACTTC. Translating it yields CASSQDLGHPQYF.

CDR3 DNA: TGTGCCAGCAGTGAACGGACCTTCTACAATGAGCAGTTCTTC. Protein: CASSERTFYNEQFF. The chain uses TRBV2 and TRBJ2-1; D not resolved. Trimming removed 2 bases from V and 3 bases from J, with 8 bases in between. This CDR3 region has 14 residues. CDR1 and CDR2 from the germline V gene are SNHLY and FYNNEI. Full variable domain (missing parts from reference TRBV2 and TRBJ2-1): EPEVTQTPSHQVTQMGQEVILRCVPISNHLYFYWYRQILGQKVEFLVSFYNNEISEKSEIFDDQFSVERPDGSNFTLKIRSTKLEDSAMYFCASSERTFYNEQFFGPGTRLTVL.

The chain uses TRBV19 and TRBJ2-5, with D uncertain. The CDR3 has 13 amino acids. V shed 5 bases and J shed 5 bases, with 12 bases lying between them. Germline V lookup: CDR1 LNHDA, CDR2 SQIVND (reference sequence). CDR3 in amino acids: CASSPLRAETQYF. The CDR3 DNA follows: TGTGCCAGTAGTCCTCTCCGGGCTGAGACCCAGTACTTC.

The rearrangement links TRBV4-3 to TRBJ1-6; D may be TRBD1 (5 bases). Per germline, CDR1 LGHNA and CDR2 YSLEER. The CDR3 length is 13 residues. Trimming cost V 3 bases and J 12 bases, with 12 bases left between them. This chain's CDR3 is CASSQLGEGPLHF. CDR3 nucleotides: TGCGCCAGCAGCCAGCTGGGGGAGGGACCCCTCCACTTT.

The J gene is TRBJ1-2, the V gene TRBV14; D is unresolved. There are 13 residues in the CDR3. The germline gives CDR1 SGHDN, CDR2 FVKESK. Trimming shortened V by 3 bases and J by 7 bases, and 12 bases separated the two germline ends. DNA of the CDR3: TGTGCCAGCAGCCACGAGAGGTTCCGTGGCTACACCTTC. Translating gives CASSHERFRGYTF.

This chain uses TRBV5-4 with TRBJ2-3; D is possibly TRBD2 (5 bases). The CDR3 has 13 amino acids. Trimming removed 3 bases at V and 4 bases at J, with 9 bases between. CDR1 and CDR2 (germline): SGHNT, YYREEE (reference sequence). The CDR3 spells CASSSAGPDTQYF. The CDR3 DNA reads TGTGCCAGCAGCTCCGCGGGCCCAGATACGCAGTATTTT.

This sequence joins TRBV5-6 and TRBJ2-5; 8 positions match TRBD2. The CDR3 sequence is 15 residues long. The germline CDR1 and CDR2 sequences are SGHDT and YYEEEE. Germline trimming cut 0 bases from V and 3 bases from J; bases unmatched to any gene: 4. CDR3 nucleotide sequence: TGTGCCAGCAGCTTGGGGCCGGGACTAGAAGAGACCCAGTACTTC. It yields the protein CASSLGPGLEETQYF. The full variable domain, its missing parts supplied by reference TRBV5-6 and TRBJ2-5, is DAGVTQSPTHLIKTRGQQVTLRCSPKSGHDTVSWYQQALGQGPQFIFQYYEEEERQRGNFPDRFSGHQFPNYSSELNVNALLLGDSALYLCASSLGPGLEETQYFGPGTRLLVL.

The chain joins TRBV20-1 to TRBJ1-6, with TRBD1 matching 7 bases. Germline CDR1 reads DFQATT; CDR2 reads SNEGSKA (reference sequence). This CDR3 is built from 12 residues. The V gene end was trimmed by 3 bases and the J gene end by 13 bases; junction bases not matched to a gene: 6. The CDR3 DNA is TGCAGTGCTAGTAGGGGGGACAGTCCCCTCCACTTT. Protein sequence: CSASRGDSPLHF.

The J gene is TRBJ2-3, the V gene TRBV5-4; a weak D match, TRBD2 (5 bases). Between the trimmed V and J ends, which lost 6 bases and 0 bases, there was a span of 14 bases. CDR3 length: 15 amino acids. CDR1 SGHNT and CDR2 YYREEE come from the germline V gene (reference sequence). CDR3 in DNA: TGTGCCAGCAAAGGCGGGTATGCTAGCACAGATACGCAGTATTTT. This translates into CASKGGYASTDTQYF.

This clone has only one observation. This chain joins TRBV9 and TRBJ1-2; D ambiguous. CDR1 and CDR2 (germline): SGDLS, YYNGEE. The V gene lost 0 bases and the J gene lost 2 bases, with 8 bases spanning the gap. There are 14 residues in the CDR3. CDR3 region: CASSVGGGNYGYTF. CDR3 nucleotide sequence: TGTGCCAGCAGCGTAGGAGGCGGGAACTATGGCTACACCTTC.

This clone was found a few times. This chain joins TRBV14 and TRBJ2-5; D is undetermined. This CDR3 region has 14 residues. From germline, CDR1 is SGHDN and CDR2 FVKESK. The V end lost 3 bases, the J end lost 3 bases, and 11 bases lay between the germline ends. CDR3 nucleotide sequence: TGTGCCAGCAGCCAGCCCCTAGGAAAAGAGACCCAGTACTTC. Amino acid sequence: CASSQPLGKETQYF.

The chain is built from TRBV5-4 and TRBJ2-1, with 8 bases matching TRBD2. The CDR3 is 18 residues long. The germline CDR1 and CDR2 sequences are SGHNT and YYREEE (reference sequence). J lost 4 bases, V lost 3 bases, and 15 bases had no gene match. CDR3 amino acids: CASSSDSGASGGYNEQFF. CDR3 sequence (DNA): TGTGCCAGCAGCTCCGATTCAGGGGCAAGCGGGGGTTACAATGAGCAGTTCTTC.

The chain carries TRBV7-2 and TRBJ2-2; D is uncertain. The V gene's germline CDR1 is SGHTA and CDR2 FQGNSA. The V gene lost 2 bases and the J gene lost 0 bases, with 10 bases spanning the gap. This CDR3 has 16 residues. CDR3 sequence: CASSLMPRPNTGELFF. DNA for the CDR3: TGTGCCAGCAGCTTAATGCCCCGGCCGAACACCGGGGAGCTGTTTTTT.

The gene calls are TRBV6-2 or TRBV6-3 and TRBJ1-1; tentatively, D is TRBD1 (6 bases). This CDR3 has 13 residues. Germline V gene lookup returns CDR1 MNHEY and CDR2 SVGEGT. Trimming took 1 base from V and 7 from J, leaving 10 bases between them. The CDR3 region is CASSYYGQREAFF. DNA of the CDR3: TGTGCCAGCAGTTACTACGGACAGCGTGAAGCTTTCTTT.

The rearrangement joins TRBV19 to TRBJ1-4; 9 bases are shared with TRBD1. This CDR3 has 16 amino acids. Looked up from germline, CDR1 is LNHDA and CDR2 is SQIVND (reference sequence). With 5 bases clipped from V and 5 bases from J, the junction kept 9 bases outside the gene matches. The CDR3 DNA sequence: TGTGCCAGTAGTTCTGGGACAGGGATAACCAATGAAAAACTGTTTTTT. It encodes CASSSGTGITNEKLFF.

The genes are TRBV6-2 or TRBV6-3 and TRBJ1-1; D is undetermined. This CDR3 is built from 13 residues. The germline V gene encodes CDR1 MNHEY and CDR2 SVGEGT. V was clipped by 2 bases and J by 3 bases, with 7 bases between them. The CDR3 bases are TGTGCCAGCAGTTACGGAAGGGACACTGAAGCTTTCTTT. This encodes CASSYGRDTEAFF.

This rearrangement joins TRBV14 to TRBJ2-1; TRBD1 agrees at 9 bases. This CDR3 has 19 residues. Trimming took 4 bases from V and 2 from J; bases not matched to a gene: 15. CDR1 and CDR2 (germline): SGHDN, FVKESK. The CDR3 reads CASSRGDRDPGTTYNEQFF. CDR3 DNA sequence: TGTGCCAGCAGCCGCGGGGACAGGGACCCCGGGACTACCTACAATGAGCAGTTCTTC. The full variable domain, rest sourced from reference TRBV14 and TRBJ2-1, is EAGVTQFPSHSVIEKGQTVTLRCDPISGHDNLYWYRRVMGKEIKFLLHFVKESKQDESGMPNNRFLAERTGGTYSTLKVQPAELEDSGVYFCASSRGDRDPGTTYNEQFFGPGTRLTVL.

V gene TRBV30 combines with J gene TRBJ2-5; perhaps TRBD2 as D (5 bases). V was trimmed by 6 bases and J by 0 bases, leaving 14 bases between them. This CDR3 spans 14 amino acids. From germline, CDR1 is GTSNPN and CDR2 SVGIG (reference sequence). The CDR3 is CACERSGDQETQYF. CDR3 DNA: TGTGCCTGTGAGCGGTCGGGCGACCAAGAGACCCAGTACTTC.